One T cell receptor (beta chain) is described in this entry. The specificity of this receptor is unknown. Base-call qualities are not available, and no considerably larger clone is one nucleotide away. Libraries were constructed by the immunoSEQ multiplex PCR assay. In its TCRdb copy, this immuneACCESS table keeps in-frame sequences only and misses some clones. Where compared with another copy, unresolved V genes explain less than half of these, and the others have no known cause. For this sample there are 600,000 or so clones; more than 75% appear just once. Under 0.01% of the sample comes from the top ten. V is cut by 2 bases and J by 5 bases, and the space between the germline ends is 9 bases. CDR1 and CDR2, per the germline V gene, are MNHNS and SASEGT. The CDR3 runs 13 residues from the cysteine to the phenylalanine. CDR3 DNA is the only sequence kept; it has 39 bases, read in frame from the first base.

The data were obtained in a study of shared T cell receptors in the human thymus (dated by TCRdb to the early 2020s). Background for the entire study: The study investigated the way shared, self-reactive T-cell receptor alpha chains are produced in the human thymus.

Another study also made use of these data, one on human thymus T cells. As noted in the second study: In Finland, the donors were immunologically healthy infants who were having open corrective cardiac surgery for congenital heart defects. Thymus tissue was collected as surgical resects that were removed during corrective cardiac surgery. Usage of V and J gene segments appeared to be biased in both the thymic and the peripheral blood repertoires. According to the related research, thymic TCR repertoires were highly overlapping among unrelated individuals. TCR alpha and beta repertoires from about 8 infant thymus samples and a few related peripheral blood samples were characterized in the study. The infant donors were about 6 to 244 days old, and the cohort included several males and two females. Thymocytes were mechanically released from the tissue and were stored as pellets of about 9-33 million cells at -70 degrees C. A QIAsymphony instrument was used to extract genomic DNA from frozen cell pellets. The immunoSEQ multiplex PCR assay was used to amplify the TCRB and TCRAD loci from a standardized quantity of quality-controlled genomic DNA. The V(D)J region was spanned by amplicons of a length sufficient to cover the CDR3 and to identify V and J genes. The commercial immunoSEQ service was used to sequence amplicons on an Illumina platform. Corrections for primer bias and sequencing errors followed previously described methods, while TCRAD and TCRB definitions were based on the IMGT database. The repertoires were analysed using immunoSEQ Analyzer 3.0 and VDJTools for basic statistics, V/J segment usage, diversity estimates, rarefaction and pairwise overlap. Diversity was estimated with Chao1, ChaoE, Efron-Thisted, Shannon and inverse Simpson indices, and also on datasets down-sampled to the smallest sample. Repertoire overlap was determined by strict matching of CDR3 nucleotide sequence, V gene and J gene, and Jaccard-based multidimensional scaling clustering was applied. On average, thymus samples gave around 880,000 unique TCRB clonotypes, whereas blood samples gave about 92,000.

Material: thymocytes. This receptor was identified in a boy in the first two years of life with a congenital heart defect. Donor details come from another sample of the same person, matched by shared clones. The V and J segments used are TRBV6-1 and TRBJ1-1; no D gene call is confident. The nucleotide sequence is TGTGCCAGCAGTGAATCCGGGAGGACTGAAGCTTTCTTT. The translation is CASSESGRTEAFF.